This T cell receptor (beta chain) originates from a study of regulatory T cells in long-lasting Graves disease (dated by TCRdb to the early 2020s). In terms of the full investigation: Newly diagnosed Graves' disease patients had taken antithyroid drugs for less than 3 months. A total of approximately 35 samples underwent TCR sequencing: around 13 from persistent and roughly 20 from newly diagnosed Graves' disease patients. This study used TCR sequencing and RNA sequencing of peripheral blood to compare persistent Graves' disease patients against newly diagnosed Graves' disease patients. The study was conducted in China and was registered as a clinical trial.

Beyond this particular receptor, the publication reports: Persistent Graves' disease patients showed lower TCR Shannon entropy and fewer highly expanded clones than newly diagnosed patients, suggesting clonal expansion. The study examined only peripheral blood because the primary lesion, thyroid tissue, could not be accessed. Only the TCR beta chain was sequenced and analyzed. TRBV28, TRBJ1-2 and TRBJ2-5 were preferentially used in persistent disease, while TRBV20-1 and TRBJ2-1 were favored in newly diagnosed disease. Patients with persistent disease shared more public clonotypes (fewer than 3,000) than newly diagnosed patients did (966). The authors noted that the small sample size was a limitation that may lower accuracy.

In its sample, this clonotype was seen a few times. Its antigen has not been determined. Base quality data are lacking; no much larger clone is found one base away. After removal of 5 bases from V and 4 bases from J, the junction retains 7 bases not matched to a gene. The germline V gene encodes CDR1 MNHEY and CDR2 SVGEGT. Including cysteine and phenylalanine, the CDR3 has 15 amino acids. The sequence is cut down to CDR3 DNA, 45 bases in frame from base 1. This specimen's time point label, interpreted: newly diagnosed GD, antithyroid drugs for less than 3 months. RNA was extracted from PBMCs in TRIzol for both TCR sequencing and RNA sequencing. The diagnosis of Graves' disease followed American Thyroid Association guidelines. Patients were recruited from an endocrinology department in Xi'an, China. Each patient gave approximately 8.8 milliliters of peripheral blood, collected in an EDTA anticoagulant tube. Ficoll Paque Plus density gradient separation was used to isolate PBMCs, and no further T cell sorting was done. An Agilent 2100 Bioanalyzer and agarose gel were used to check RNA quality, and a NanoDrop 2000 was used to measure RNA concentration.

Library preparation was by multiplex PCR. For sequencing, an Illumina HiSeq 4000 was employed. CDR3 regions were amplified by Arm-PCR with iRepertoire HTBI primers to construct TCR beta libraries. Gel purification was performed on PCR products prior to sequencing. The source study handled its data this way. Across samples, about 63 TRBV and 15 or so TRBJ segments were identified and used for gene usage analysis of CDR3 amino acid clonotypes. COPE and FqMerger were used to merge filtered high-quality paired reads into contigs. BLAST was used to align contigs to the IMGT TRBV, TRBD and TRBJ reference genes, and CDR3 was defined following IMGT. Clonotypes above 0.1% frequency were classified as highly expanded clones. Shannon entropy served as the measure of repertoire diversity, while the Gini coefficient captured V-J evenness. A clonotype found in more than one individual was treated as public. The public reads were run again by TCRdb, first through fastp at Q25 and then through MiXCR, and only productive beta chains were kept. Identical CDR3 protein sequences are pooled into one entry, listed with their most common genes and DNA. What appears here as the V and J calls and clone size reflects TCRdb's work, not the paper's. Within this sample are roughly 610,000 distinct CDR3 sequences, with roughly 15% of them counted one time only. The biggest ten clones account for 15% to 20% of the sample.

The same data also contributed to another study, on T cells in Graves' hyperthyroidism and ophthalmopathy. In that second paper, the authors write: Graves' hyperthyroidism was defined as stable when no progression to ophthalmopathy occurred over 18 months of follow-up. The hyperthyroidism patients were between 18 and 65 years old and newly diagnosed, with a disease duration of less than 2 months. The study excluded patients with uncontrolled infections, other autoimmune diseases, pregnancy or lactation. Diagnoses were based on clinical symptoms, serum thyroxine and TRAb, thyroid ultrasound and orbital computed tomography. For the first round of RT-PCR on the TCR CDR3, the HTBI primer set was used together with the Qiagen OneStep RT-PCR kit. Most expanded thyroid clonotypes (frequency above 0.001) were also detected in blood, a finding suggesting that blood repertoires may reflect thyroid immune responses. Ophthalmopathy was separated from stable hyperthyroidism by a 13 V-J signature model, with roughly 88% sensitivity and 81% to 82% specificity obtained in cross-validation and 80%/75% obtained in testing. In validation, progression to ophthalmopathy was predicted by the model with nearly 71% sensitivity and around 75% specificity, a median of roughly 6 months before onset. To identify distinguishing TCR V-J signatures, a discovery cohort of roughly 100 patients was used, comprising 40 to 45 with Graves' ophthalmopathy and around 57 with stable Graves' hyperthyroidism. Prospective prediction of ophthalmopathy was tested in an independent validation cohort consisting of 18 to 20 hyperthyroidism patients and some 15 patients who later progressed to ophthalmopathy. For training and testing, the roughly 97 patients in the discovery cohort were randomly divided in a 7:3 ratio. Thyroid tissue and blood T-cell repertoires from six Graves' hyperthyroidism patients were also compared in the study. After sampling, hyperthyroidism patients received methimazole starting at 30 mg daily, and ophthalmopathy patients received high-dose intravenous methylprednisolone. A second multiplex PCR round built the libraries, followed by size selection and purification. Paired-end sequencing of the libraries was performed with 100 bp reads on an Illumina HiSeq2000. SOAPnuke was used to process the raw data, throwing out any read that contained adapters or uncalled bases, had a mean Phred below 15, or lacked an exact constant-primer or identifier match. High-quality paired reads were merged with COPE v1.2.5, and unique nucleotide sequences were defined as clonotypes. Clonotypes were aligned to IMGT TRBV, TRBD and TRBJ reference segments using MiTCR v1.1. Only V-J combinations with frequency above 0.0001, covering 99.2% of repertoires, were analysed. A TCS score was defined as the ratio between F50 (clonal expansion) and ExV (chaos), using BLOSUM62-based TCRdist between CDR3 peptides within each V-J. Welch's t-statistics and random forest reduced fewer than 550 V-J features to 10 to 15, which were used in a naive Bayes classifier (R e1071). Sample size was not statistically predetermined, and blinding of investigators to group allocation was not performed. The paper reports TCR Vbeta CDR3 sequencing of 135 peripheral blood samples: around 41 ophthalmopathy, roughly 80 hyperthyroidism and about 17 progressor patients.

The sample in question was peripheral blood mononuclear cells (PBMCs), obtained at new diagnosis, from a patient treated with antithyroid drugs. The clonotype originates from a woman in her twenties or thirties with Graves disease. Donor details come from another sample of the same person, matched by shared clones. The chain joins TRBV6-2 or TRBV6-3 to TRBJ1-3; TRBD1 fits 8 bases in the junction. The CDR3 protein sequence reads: CASSDRQGYGNTIYF. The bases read TGTGCCAGCAGTGACCGACAGGGGTACGGAAACACCATATATTTT.